This T cell receptor beta chain is drawn from a study of T-cell reconstitution after alpha-beta-depleted transplantation in children. With regard to this clonotype: This could be a read error, since a much larger clone is one nucleotide away.

V lost 3 bases and J 9 bases, leaving 17 bases between the germline ends. CDR3 length equals 15 residues. Germline assignment: CDR1 SNHLY and CDR2 FYNNEI. Unique molecular identifiers were used in preparing the TCRbeta library. TCRdb analysed the PCR reads with MiXCR anew, one entry per CDR3 protein. The table shows some 200,000 distinct CDR3 sequences, with 8% to 10% occurring only once. This clonotype originated in a human donor who donated a stem cell graft to a child with acute lymphoblastic leukemia. The rearrangement joins TRBV2 to TRBJ1-4; a possible D gene is TRBD1 (5 bases). The sequences come from PBMCs from the stem cell graft donor, collected from the stem cell graft. The CDR3 sequence is CASSDTGAIKKKLFF. In DNA form, the CDR3 reads TGTGCCAGCAGTGACACCGGGGCTATAAAGAAAAAACTGTTTTTT.